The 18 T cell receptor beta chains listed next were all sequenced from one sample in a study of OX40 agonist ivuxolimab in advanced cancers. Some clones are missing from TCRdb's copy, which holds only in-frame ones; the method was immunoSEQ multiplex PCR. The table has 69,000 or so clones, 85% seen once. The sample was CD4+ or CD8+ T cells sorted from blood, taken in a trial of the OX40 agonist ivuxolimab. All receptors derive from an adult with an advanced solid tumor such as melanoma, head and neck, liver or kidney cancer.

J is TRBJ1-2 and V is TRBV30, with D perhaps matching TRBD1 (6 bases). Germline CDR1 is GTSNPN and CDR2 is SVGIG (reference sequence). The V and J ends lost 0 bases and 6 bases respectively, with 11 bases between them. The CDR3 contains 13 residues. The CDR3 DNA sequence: TGTGCCTGGAGTGTCTCGGGGGCGAATGGCTACACCTTC. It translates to CAWSVSGANGYTF.

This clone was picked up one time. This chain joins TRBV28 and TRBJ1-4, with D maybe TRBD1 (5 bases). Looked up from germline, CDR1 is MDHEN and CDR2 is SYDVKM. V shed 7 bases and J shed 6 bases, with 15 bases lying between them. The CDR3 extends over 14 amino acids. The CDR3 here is CASTPVRDHEKLFF. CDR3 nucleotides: TGTGCCAGCACCCCCGTGAGGGACCATGAAAAACTGTTTTTT.

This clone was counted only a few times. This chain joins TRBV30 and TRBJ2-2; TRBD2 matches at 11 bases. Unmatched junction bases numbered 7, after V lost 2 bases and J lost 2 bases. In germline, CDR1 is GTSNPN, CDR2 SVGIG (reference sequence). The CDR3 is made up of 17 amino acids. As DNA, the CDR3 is TGTGCCTGGAGTTCCGGGACTAGCGGATTTAACACCGGGGAGCTGTTTTTT. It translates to CAWSSGTSGFNTGELFF. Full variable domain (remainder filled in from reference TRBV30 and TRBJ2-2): SQTIHQWPATLVQPVGSPLSLECTVEGTSNPNLYWYRQAAGRGLQLLFYSVGIGQISSEVPQNLSASRPQDRQFILSSKKLLLSDSGFYLCAWSSGTSGFNTGELFFGEGSRLTVL.

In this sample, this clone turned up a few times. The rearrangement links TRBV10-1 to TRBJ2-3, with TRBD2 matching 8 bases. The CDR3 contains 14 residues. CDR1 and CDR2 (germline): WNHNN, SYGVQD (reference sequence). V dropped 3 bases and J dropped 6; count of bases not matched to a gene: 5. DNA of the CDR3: TGCGCCAGCAGTGATTCGGGAGGGACGGATACGCAGTATTTT. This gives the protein CASSDSGGTDTQYF.

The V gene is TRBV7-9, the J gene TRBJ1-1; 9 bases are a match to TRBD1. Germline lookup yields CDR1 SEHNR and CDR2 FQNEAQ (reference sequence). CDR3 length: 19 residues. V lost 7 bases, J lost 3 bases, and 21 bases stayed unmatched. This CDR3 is CASTLLGQGLLNGDTEAFF. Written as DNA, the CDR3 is TGTGCCAGCACCCTCTTGGGACAGGGTTTACTAAATGGGGACACTGAAGCTTTCTTT. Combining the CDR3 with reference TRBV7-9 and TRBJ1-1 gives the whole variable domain DTGVSQNPRHKITKRGQNVTFRCDPISEHNRLYWYRQTLGQGPEFLTYFQNEAQLEKSRLLSDRFSAERPKGSFSTLEIQRTEQGDSAMYLCASTLLGQGLLNGDTEAFFGQGTRLTVV.

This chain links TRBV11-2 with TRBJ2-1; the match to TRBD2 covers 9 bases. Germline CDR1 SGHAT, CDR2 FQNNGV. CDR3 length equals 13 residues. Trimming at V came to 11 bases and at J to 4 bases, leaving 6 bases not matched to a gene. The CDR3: CACTSGLYNEQFF. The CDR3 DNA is TGTGCCTGTACTAGCGGGCTTTACAATGAGCAGTTCTTC.

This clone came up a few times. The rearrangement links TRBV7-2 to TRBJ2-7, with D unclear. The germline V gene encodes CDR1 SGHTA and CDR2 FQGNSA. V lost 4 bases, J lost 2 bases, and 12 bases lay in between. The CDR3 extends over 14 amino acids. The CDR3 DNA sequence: TGTGCCAGCAGCTATGACACCCAAACCTACGAGCAGTACTTC. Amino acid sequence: CASSYDTQTYEQYF.

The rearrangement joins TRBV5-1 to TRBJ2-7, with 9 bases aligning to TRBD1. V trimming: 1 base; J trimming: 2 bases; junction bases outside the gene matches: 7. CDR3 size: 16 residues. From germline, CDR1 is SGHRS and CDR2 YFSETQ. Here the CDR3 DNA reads TGCGCCAGCAGCTTGTTAGTGGGACAGGGCACCTACGAGCAGTACTTC. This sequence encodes CASSLLVGQGTYEQYF.

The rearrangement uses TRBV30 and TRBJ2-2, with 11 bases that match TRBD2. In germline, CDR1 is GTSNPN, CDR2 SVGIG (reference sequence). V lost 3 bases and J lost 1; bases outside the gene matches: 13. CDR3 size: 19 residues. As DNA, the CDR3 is TGTGCCTGGAGGAGTTCCCGGCTAGCGGGAGGTGGGAACACCGGGGAGCTGTTTTTT. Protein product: CAWRSSRLAGGGNTGELFF.

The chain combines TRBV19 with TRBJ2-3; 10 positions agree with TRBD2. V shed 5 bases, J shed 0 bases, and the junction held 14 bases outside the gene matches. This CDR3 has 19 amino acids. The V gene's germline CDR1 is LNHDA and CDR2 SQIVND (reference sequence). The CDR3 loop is CASSVHRTGTSVSTDTQYF. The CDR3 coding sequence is TGTGCCAGTAGTGTGCACCGGACCGGGACTAGCGTAAGCACAGATACGCAGTATTTT.

The CDR3 reads CATLNLYEQYF. DNA for the CDR3: TGTGCCACCCTTAACCTCTACGAGCAGTACTTC. This chain links TRBV28 with TRBJ2-7; D is unresolved. V lost 10 bases and J lost 3, with 10 bases in between. The CDR3 is 11 amino acids. CDR1 and CDR2 (germline): MDHEN, SYDVKM. The full variable domain, completed using reference TRBV28 and TRBJ2-7, is DVKVTQSSRYLVKRTGEKVFLECVQDMDHENMFWYRQDPGLGLRLIYFSYDVKMKEKGDIPEGYSVSREKKERFSLILESASTNQTSMYLCATLNLYEQYFGPGTRLTVT.

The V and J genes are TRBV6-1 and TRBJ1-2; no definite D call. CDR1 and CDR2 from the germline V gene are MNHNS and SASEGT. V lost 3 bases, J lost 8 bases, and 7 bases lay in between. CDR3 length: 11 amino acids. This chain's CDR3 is CASSEPRGYTF. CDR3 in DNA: TGTGCCAGCAGTGAGCCGCGGGGCTACACCTTC.

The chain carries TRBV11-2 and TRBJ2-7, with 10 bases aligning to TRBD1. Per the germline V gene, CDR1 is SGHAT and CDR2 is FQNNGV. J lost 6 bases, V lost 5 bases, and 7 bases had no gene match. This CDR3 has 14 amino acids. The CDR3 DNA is TGTGCCAGCAGCCTCGGGACAGGGGTTGGCGAGCAGTACTTC. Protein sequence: CASSLGTGVGEQYF.

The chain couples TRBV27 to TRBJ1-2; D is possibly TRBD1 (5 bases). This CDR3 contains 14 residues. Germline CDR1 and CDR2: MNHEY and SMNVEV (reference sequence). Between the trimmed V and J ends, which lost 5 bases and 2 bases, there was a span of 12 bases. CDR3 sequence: CASSPRGRNYGYTF. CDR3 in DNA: TGTGCCAGCAGTCCACGGGGACGGAACTATGGCTACACCTTC.

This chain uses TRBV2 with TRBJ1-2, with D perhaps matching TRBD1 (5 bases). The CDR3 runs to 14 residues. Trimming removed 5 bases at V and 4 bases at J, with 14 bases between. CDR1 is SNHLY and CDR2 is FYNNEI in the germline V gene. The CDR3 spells CASSRDWGVYGYTF. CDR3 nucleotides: TGTGCCAGCAGTCGGGACTGGGGAGTCTATGGCTACACCTTC. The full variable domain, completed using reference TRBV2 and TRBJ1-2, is EPEVTQTPSHQVTQMGQEVILRCVPISNHLYFYWYRQILGQKVEFLVSFYNNEISEKSEIFDDQFSVERPDGSNFTLKIRSTKLEDSAMYFCASSRDWGVYGYTFGSGTRLTVV.

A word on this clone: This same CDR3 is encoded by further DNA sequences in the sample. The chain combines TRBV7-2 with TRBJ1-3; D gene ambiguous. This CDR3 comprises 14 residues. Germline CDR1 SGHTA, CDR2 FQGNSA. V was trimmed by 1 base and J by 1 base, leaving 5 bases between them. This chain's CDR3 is CASSLGGSGNTIYF. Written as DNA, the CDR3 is TGTGCCAGCAGCTTAGGGGGATCTGGAAACACCATATATTTT.

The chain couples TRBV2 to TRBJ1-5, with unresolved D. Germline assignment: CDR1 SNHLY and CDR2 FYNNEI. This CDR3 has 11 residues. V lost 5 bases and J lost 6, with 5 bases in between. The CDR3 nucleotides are TGTGCCAGCAGTATCGGTCAGCCCCAGCATTTT. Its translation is CASSIGQPQHF.

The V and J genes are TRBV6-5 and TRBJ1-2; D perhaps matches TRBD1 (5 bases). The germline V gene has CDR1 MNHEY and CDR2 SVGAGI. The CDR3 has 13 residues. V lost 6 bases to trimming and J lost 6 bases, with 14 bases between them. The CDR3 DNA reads TGTGCCAGCAGGCACACAGGTGTCGATGGCTACACCTTC. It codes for CASRHTGVDGYTF.